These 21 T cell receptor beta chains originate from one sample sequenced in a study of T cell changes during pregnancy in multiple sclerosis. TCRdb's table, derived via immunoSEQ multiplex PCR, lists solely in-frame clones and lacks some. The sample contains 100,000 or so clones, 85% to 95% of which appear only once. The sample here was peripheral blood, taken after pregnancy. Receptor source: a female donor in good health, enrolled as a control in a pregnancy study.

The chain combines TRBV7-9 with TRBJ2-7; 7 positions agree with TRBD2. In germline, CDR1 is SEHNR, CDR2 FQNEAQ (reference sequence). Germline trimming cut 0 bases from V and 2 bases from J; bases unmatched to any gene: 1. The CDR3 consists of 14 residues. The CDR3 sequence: CASSLAGGPYEQYF. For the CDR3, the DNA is TGTGCCAGCAGCTTAGCGGGAGGGCCCTACGAGCAGTACTTC.

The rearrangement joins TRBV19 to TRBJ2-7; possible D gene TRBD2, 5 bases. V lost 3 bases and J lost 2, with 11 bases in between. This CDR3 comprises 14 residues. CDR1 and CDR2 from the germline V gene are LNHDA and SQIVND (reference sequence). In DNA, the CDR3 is TGTGCCAGTAGTATTCACCCGGGGACCTACGAGCAGTACTTC. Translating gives CASSIHPGTYEQYF. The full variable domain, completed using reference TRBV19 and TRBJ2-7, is DGGITQSPKYLFRKEGQNVTLSCEQNLNHDAMYWYRQDPGQGLRLIYYSQIVNDFQKGDIAEGYSVSREKKESFPLTVTSAQKNPTAFYLCASSIHPGTYEQYFGPGTRLTVT.

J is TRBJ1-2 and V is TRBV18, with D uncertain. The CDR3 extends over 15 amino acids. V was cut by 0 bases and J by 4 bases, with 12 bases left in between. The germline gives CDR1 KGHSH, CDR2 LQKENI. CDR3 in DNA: TGTGCCAGCTCACCACCGTCCGAATACTCCTATGGCTACACCTTC. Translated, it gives CASSPPSEYSYGYTF.

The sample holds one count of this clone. CDR3 DNA: TGTGCCAGCAGCTCAACAGGAAACTATGGCTACACCTTC. It specifies CASSSTGNYGYTF. The chain is built from TRBV7-9 and TRBJ1-2, with TRBD1 as a possible D gene (5 bases). The CDR3 runs to 13 residues. V was shortened by 4 bases and J by 2 bases, with 8 bases between the two germline ends. Germline CDR1 SEHNR, CDR2 FQNEAQ (reference sequence).

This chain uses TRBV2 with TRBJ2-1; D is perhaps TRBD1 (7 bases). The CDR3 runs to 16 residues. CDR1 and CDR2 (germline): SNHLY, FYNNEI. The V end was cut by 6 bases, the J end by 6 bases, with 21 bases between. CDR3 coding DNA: TGTGCCAGCAGGGTTCGGCGGGACAGCCCGATCAATGAGCAGTTCTTC. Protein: CASRVRRDSPINEQFF. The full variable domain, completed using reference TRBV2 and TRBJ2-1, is EPEVTQTPSHQVTQMGQEVILRCVPISNHLYFYWYRQILGQKVEFLVSFYNNEISEKSEIFDDQFSVERPDGSNFTLKIRSTKLEDSAMYFCASRVRRDSPINEQFFGPGTRLTVL.

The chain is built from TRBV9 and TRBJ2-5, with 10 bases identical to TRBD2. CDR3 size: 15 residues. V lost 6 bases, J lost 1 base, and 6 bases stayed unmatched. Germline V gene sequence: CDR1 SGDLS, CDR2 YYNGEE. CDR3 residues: CASTRTSGSQETQYF. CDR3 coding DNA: TGTGCCAGCACTCGGACTAGCGGATCCCAAGAGACCCAGTACTTC.

CDR3 in DNA: TGTGCCAGCAGTGAGGGACAGAGCTCCTACGAGCAGTACTTC. This encodes CASSEGQSSYEQYF. This chain links TRBV6-1 with TRBJ2-7, with 7 bases that match TRBD1. V lost 3 bases, J lost 0 bases, and 2 bases stayed unmatched. The CDR3 has 14 residues. Germline V gene data show CDR1 as MNHNS and CDR2 as SASEGT.

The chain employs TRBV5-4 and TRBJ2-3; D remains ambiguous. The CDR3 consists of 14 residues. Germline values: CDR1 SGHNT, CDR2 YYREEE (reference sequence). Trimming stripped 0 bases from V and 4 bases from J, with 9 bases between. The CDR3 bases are TGTGCCAGCAGCTTGGTATCGGTGCCAGATACGCAGTATTTT. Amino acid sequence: CASSLVSVPDTQYF.

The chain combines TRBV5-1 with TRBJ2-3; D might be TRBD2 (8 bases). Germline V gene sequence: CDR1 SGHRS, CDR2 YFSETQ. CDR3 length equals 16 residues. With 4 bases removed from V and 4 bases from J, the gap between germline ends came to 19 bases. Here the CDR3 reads CASSPLVSGTADTQYF. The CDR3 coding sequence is TGCGCCAGCAGCCCTCTTGTTAGCGGGACAGCAGATACGCAGTATTTT.

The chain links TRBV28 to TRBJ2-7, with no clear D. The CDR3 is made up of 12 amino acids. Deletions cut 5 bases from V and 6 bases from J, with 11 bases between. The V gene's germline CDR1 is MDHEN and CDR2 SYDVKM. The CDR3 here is CASSPSPGEQYF. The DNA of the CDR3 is TGTGCCAGCAGTCCCAGTCCTGGCGAGCAGTACTTC.

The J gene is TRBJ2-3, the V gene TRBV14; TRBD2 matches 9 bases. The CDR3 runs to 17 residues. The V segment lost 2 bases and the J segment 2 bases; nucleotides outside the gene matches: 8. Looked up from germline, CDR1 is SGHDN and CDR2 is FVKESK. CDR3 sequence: CASSQLRAGGPTDTQYF. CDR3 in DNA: TGTGCCAGCAGCCAATTAAGAGCGGGAGGCCCCACAGATACGCAGTATTTT. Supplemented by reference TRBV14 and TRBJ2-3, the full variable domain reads EAGVTQFPSHSVIEKGQTVTLRCDPISGHDNLYWYRRVMGKEIKFLLHFVKESKQDESGMPNNRFLAERTGGTYSTLKVQPAELEDSGVYFCASSQLRAGGPTDTQYFGPGTRLTVL.

The CDR3 loop reads CASSAGVIAEAFF. The DNA for the CDR3 is TGTGCCAGCAGCGCAGGGGTCATCGCTGAAGCTTTCTTT. This sequence joins TRBV5-4 and TRBJ1-1; weak D call: TRBD1 (6 bases). The V gene lost 4 bases and the J gene lost 6 bases, with 13 bases spanning the gap. CDR1 is SGHNT, CDR2 YYREEE, per germline (reference sequence). The CDR3 extends over 13 amino acids.

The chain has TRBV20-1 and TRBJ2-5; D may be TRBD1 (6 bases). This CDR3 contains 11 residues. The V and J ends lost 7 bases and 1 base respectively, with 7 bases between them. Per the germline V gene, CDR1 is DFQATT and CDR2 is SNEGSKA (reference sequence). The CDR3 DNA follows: TGCAGTGGGGGGCGCCAAGAGACCCAGTACTTC. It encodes CSGGRQETQYF.

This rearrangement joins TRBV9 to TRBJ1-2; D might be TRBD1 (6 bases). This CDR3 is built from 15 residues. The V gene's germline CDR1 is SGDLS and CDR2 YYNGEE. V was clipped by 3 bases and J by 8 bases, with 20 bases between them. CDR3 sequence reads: CASSANPSTGTGYTF. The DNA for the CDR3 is TGTGCCAGCAGCGCCAACCCCTCGACAGGTACCGGCTACACCTTC.

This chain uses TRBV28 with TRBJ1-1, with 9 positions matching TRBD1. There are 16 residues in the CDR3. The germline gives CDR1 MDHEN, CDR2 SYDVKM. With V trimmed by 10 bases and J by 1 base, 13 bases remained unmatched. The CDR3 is CATKKNPGQGNTEAFF. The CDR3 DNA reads TGTGCCACCAAGAAAAACCCGGGACAGGGGAACACTGAAGCTTTCTTT.

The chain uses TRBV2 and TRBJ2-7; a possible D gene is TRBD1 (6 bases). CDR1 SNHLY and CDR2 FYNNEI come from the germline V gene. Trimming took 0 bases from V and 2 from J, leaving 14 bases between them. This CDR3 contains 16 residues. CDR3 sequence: CASSEAGAGRTYEQYF. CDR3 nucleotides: TGTGCCAGCAGTGAAGCGGGGGCAGGTCGTACCTACGAGCAGTACTTC.

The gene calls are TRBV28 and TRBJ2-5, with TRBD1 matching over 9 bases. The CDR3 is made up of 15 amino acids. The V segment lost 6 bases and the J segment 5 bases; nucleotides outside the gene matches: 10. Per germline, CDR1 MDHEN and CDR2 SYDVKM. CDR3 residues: CASRTDRGWEETQYF. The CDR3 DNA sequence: TGTGCCAGCAGGACTGACAGGGGGTGGGAGGAGACCCAGTACTTC.

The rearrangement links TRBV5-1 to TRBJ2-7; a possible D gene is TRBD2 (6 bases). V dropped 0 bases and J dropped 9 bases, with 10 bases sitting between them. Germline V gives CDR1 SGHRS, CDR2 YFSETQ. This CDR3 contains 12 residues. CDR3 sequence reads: CASSLVGGGQYF. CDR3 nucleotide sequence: TGCGCCAGCAGCTTGGTGGGGGGTGGGCAGTACTTC.

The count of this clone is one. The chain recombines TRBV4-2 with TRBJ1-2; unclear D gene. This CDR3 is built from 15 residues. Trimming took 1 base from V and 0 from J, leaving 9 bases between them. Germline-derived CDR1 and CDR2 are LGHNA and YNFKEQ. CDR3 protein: CASSQVASANYGYTF. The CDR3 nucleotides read TGTGCCAGCAGCCAAGTAGCAAGTGCTAACTATGGCTACACCTTC.

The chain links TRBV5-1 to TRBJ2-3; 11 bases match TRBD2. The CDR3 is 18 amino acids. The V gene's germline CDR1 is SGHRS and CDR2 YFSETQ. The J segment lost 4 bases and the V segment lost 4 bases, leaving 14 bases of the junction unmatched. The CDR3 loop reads CASSRPSLAGEGADTQYF. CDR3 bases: TGCGCCAGCAGCCGACCTTCACTAGCGGGAGAGGGGGCAGATACGCAGTATTTT.

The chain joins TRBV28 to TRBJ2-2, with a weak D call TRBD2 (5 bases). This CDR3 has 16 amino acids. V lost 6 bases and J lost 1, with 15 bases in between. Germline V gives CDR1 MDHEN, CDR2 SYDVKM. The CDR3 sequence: CASSTLERMNTGELFF. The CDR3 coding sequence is TGTGCCAGCAGCACCCTCGAGCGGATGAACACCGGGGAGCTGTTTTTT.